The rows below give T cell receptor beta chains drawn from one sample of a study of shared clonotypes between healthy human individuals. Libraries were prepared by immunoSEQ multiplex PCR; TCRdb keeps only in-frame clonotypes and omits some of them. The table shows 1,500,000 or so clones, with over 95% occurring only once. The sample comprised naive CD4+ T cells sorted from blood. The receptor set was obtained from a man aged 25-45 years in good health. Each CDR3 is given with its conserved first and last residue. The order of the fields is clone size, V gene, J gene, D gene, CDR3 protein, CDR3 DNA. A D gene is named only where the DNA matches it firmly. Not every row has a clone size; where given, it reads once, few, many or a size class.

clone_size: .; v_call: TRBV6-5; j_call: TRBJ2-1; d_call: TRBD2; cdr3_aa: CASKSSGSRNEQFF; cdr3_nt: TGTGCCAGCAAATCTAGCGGGAGTCGTAATGAGCAGTTCTTC
clone_size: .; v_call: TRBV25-1; j_call: TRBJ2-7; d_call: TRBD2; cdr3_aa: CASSPPGGNEQYF; cdr3_nt: TGTGCCAGCAGTCCGCCCGGGGGGAACGAGCAGTACTTC
clone_size: .; v_call: TRBV9; j_call: TRBJ1-2; d_call: .; cdr3_aa: CASNSQGPEGYGYTF; cdr3_nt: TGTGCCAGCAATTCACAGGGTCCGGAGGGATATGGCTACACCTTC
clone_size: .; v_call: TRBV6-5; j_call: TRBJ1-1; d_call: TRBD1; cdr3_aa: CASSSTGQGKAFF; cdr3_nt: TGTGCCAGCAGTTCTACCGGACAGGGAAAAGCTTTCTTT
clone_size: once; v_call: TRBV5-8; j_call: TRBJ1-4; d_call: .; cdr3_aa: CASSLGVQTGATNEKLFF; cdr3_nt: TGTGCCAGCAGCTTGGGGGTCCAGACGGGTGCAACTAATGAAAAACTGTTTTTT
clone_size: .; v_call: TRBV2; j_call: TRBJ2-3; d_call: TRBD2; cdr3_aa: CASTLGLAGGDTQYF; cdr3_nt: TGTGCCAGCACCCTCGGACTAGCGGGAGGAGATACGCAGTATTTT
clone_size: .; v_call: TRBV5-4; j_call: TRBJ2-1; d_call: TRBD2; cdr3_aa: CASSLPGGEQFF; cdr3_nt: TGTGCCAGCAGCTTACCGGGGGGTGAGCAGTTCTTC
clone_size: once; v_call: TRBV27; j_call: TRBJ1-2; d_call: .; cdr3_aa: CASSRDGGYGYTF; cdr3_nt: TGTGCCAGCAGTAGGGACGGGGGCTATGGCTACACCTTC
clone_size: .; v_call: TRBV11-2; j_call: TRBJ2-1; d_call: .; cdr3_aa: CASSGWVNLYNEQFF; cdr3_nt: TGTGCCAGCAGCGGATGGGTGAACCTCTACAATGAGCAGTTCTTC
clone_size: .; v_call: TRBV5-8; j_call: TRBJ1-4; d_call: .; cdr3_aa: CASTLTATNEKLFF; cdr3_nt: TGTGCCAGCACCCTGACTGCAACTAATGAAAAACTGTTTTTT
clone_size: .; v_call: TRBV27; j_call: TRBJ2-6; d_call: .; cdr3_aa: CASSSWTSSGANVLTF; cdr3_nt: TGTGCCAGCAGTTCCTGGACCAGCTCTGGGGCCAACGTCCTGACTTTC
clone_size: .; v_call: TRBV7-2; j_call: TRBJ2-7; d_call: TRBD2; cdr3_aa: CASSPPPGLAGAYEQYF; cdr3_nt: TGTGCCAGCAGCCCCCCGCCGGGACTAGCGGGGGCCTACGAGCAGTACTTC
clone_size: .; v_call: TRBV5-1; j_call: TRBJ2-7; d_call: TRBD2; cdr3_aa: CASSLGRGLADYEQYF; cdr3_nt: TGCGCCAGCAGCTTGGGACGGGGACTAGCGGACTACGAGCAGTACTTC
clone_size: .; v_call: TRBV5-4; j_call: TRBJ1-3; d_call: .; cdr3_aa: CASSLPGLDTIYF; cdr3_nt: TGTGCCAGCAGCTTGCCAGGGTTGGACACCATATATTTT
clone_size: .; v_call: TRBV7-3; j_call: TRBJ2-2; d_call: TRBD2; cdr3_aa: CASSPYLGLAGGPGELFF; cdr3_nt: TGTGCCAGCAGCCCCTACTTGGGGCTAGCGGGAGGGCCCGGGGAGCTGTTTTTT
clone_size: .; v_call: TRBV13; j_call: TRBJ2-7; d_call: TRBD2; cdr3_aa: CATRGAGGSYEQYF; cdr3_nt: TGTGCCACCCGGGGAGCGGGGGGCTCCTACGAGCAGTACTTC
clone_size: .; v_call: TRBV5-1; j_call: TRBJ2-7; d_call: TRBD2; cdr3_aa: CASSLGLAGRSYEQYF; cdr3_nt: TGCGCCAGCAGCTTGGGTCTAGCGGGAAGATCCTACGAGCAGTACTTC
clone_size: .; v_call: TRBV29-1; j_call: TRBJ2-7; d_call: TRBD1; cdr3_aa: CSVYRGLNEQYF; cdr3_nt: TGCAGCGTGTACAGGGGGCTGAACGAGCAGTACTTC